This entry lists 2 T cell receptor beta chains sequenced from one sample in a study of control samples from healthy donors and cancer patients. Method: immunoSEQ multiplex PCR; TCRdb's copy keeps in-frame clones and lacks some. This sample has about 82,000 clones; just under 95% occur once, and the top ten carry 4.8%. The specimen sequenced was blood. Every receptor here comes from a woman aged 18 to 35 in good health.

The chain uses TRBV7-9 and TRBJ2-3; the D is unclear. Deletions cut 1 base from V and 3 bases from J, with 8 bases between. The CDR3 is 14 residues long. The germline gives CDR1 SEHNR, CDR2 FQNEAQ (reference sequence). The CDR3 here is CASSLGLSTDTQYF. In DNA form, the CDR3 reads TGTGCCAGCAGCTTAGGACTTAGTACAGATACGCAGTATTTT. The whole variable domain, filled in from reference TRBV7-9 and TRBJ2-3, reads DTGVSQNPRHKITKRGQNVTFRCDPISEHNRLYWYRQTLGQGPEFLTYFQNEAQLEKSRLLSDRFSAERPKGSFSTLEIQRTEQGDSAMYLCASSLGLSTDTQYFGPGTRLTVL.

This chain links TRBV2 with TRBJ2-1, with 11 bases fitting TRBD1. Germline CDR1 and CDR2: SNHLY and FYNNEI. This CDR3 has 15 residues. V shed 8 bases and J 3 bases; nucleotides not matched to a gene: 6. CDR3 in DNA: TGTGCCAGCTATAAGGACAGGGGGCTCTACAATGAGCAGTTCTTC. Its protein product is CASYKDRGLYNEQFF. The complete variable domain, with remaining parts taken from reference TRBV2 and TRBJ2-1, reads EPEVTQTPSHQVTQMGQEVILRCVPISNHLYFYWYRQILGQKVEFLVSFYNNEISEKSEIFDDQFSVERPDGSNFTLKIRSTKLEDSAMYFCASYKDRGLYNEQFFGPGTRLTVL.